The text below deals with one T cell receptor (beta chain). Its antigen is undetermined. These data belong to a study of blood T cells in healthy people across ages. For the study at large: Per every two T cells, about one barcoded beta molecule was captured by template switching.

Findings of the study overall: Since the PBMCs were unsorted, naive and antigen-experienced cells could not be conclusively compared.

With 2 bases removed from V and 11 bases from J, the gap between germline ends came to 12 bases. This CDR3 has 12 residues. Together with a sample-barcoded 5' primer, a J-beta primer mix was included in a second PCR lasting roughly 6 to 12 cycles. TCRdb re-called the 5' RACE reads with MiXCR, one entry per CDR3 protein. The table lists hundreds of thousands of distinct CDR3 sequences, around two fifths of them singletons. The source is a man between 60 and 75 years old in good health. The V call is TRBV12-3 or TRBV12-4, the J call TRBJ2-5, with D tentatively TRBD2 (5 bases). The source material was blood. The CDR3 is CASSLSAGKQYF. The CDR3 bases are TGTGCCAGCAGTTTATCGGCCGGGAAGCAGTACTTC.